The present T cell receptor beta chain was sequenced within a study of cytomegalovirus exposure and HLA in healthy donors. The wider study: Most genotyped donors, roughly 80% of about 400, had Caucasian-associated genetic ancestry.

Both 60 Vbeta primers and 13 Jbeta primers went into the PCR. Original handling: There were around 77 million unique TCR beta chains by a later count, and approximately 11 million of them were shared. Only in-frame clones appear in the TCRdb table, and some are missing; sequencing was by immunoSEQ multiplex PCR. That table furnishes V, J and clone size, whereas the DNA furnished D and trimming. The table includes 100,000 or so clones, 65% to 80% detected once. In germline, CDR1 is MNHNY, CDR2 SVGAGI (reference sequence). The V segment lost 7 bases and the J segment 2 bases; nucleotides outside the gene matches: 9. This CDR3 region has 15 residues.

This TCR was sampled from a man aged 25-45 years in good health and CMV-seropositive. Sequencing used PBMCs. The chain is built from TRBV6-6 and TRBJ2-5, with TRBD2 matching over 8 bases. In DNA form, the CDR3 reads TGTGCCAGCACCATTAGCGGGGCCCCTCAAGAGACCCAGTACTTC. Translating it yields CASTISGAPQETQYF.